This TCR beta chain was recovered during a study of blood T cell repertoires in COVID-19 (dated by TCRdb to 2020 to 2021). General notes on the study: Samples from collaborators originated in the United States, Italy and Spain and spanned both the acute and convalescent phases of COVID-19. Where HLA class I and class II types were available, the types were taken from metadata supplied by the sample provider, not from assay-based typing. Deeply sampled blood TCRbeta repertoires from subjects exposed to, actively infected with, or recovered from COVID-19 were included in the dataset. A freely available public database, intended as a resource for researchers studying the immune response to SARS-CoV-2, is where the repertoires were released. The prospective study material was composed of cDNA or gDNA derived from T cells, B-cell-depleted T cells, or PBMCs. Samples came from the ongoing ImmuneRACE study (first 160 participants) plus 1,254 subjects from 6 global collaborators. Sample metadata almost always included a de-identified subject ID, COVID-19 status, age in years and sex. Paper-wide results and their limitations: The amount of clinical and demographic metadata varied by source and participant and was provided uncurated.

Enrolling through a virtual design, the prospective study's participants ranged in age from roughly 18 to 95 years and lived across 24 United States geographic areas. To assign participants to cohorts, the prospective study relied on clinical history that participants themselves reported in a screening survey and a study questionnaire. ImmuneRACE Cohort 3 recovered participants were defined by two consecutive negative NP/OP PCR tests, healthcare professional clearance, or symptom resolution. In the prospective study, whole blood, serum and a nasopharyngeal or oropharyngeal swab were collected from each participant by mobile phlebotomists. Over a roughly two-month period, participants in the prospective study had the option of providing additional blood draws and questionnaires. Before DNA extraction, prospective study blood samples were shipped either frozen or at room temperature. TCRbeta CDR3 regions were amplified from genomic DNA using the immunoSEQ Assay, a bias-controlled multiplex PCR. The authors processed their data as follows. The number of nucleated cells in each sample was estimated from the amplification of reference gene primers within the assay. To quantify the absolute abundance of each unique TCRbeta CDR3 rearrangement, sequence reads were collapsed and filtered. For each sample, productive Simpson clonality was calculated by taking the square root of Simpson's diversity index across productive rearrangements. TCRdb obtained this table from immuneACCESS and retained in-frame rearrangements with V and J assigned. These tables miss some clones; where compared with another copy, unresolved V genes account for less than half of the shortfall, and the remainder is unexplained. That table is the source of V, J and clone size, and D and trimming were worked out from the DNA. This sample holds 150,000 to 200,000 clones; roughly 90% were observed only once. Of the sample, 2% to 2.5% falls within the top ten clones.

This clone was counted a few times. The specificity of this receptor is unknown. No base qualities exist here, and no much larger clone lies one base off it. The CDR3 starts with the cysteine, ends with the phenylalanine, and has 15 residues. Only CDR3 DNA is held: 45 bases, read in frame from base 1. V is pared back by 0 bases and J by 0 bases, with 7 bases lying between the germline termini. CDR1 and CDR2 were assigned from the germline V gene as MNHNS and SASEGT. The rearranged segments are TRBV6-1 and TRBJ2-3; possibly the D gene is TRBD2, per 5 matching bases. This clonotype originated in a woman aged 25 to 45 who had recovered from COVID-19. Material for sequencing was PBMCs or T cells enriched from blood (not recorded which). In nucleotides, the sequence is TGTGCCAGCAGTGAAGCCGGGGTTAGCACAGATACGCAGTATTTT. This is translated as CASSEAGVSTDTQYF.